The entry below gives a single T cell receptor (beta chain) sequence along with its context. Here immunoSEQ multiplex PCR was the method, and the copy in TCRdb shows in-frame clones only, minus some. The sample contains under 45,000 clones, about four fifths of which appear only once. V trimming: 1 base; J trimming: 6 bases; junction bases outside the gene matches: 3. This CDR3 comprises 14 residues. CDR1 SGHRS and CDR2 YFSETQ come from the germline V gene. The data belong to a study of radiotherapy plus CTLA-4 blockade in lung cancer. The source is a human donor with non-small cell lung cancer that progressed on radiotherapy plus ipilimumab. The rearrangement uses TRBV5-1 and TRBJ2-2; 7 nucleotides agree with TRBD1. The sequenced sample was peripheral blood, obtained from a patient treated with radiotherapy plus ipilimumab. In nucleotides, the CDR3 is TGCGCCAGCAGCTTGAATCAGGGGGCCGGGGAGCTGTTTTTT. Translating gives CASSLNQGAGELFF.